The 23 T cell receptor beta chains below come from one sample, sequenced in a study of regulatory T cells in long-lasting Graves disease. Time point defined: newly diagnosed GD, antithyroid drugs for less than 3 months. PBMCs were the source of the RNA used for TCR sequencing. Construction of TCR beta libraries relied on iRepertoire HTBI primers and on Arm-PCR targeting CDR3 regions. In TCRdb, the multiplex PCR reads were re-called with MiXCR into one record per CDR3 protein. The sample includes roughly 380,000 distinct CDR3 sequences, less than 20% of them seen just once. This specimen consisted of peripheral blood mononuclear cells (PBMCs), obtained at new diagnosis, from a patient treated with antithyroid drugs. These TCRs come from a female donor with Graves disease.

This clonotype came up many times. This sequence joins TRBV11-2 and TRBJ2-2; no reliable D call. Looked up from germline, CDR1 is SGHAT and CDR2 is FQNNGV. The CDR3 totals 14 residues. The DNA of the CDR3 is TGTGCGACCCGGCAGGCCGCGAACACCGGGGAGCTGTTTTTT. Amino acids: CATRQAANTGELFF.

The V gene is TRBV12-3 or TRBV12-4, the J gene TRBJ2-3; no firm D call. CDR3 size: 12 residues. V was clipped by 3 bases and J by 6 bases, with 7 bases between them. CDR3 DNA sequence: TGTGCCAGCAGTTTTATGGGGGATACGCAGTATTTT. It codes for CASSFMGDTQYF.

This clonotype came up a few times. V gene TRBV24-1 combines with J gene TRBJ2-1; D may be TRBD1 or TRBD2 (5 bases each). The CDR3 spans 13 residues. Trimming left V 3 bases short and J 15 bases short, with 17 bases between. From germline, CDR1 is KGHDR and CDR2 SFDVKD. Written as DNA, the CDR3 is TGTGCCACCAGTGATACTGACCGCTCGGGGCGGTTCTTC. Translating gives CATSDTDRSGRFF.

This clonotype was counted only a few times. V is TRBV5-1 and J is TRBJ2-1; 8 positions match TRBD2. The germline gives CDR1 SGHRS, CDR2 YFSETQ. The CDR3 extends over 20 amino acids. The ends lost 0 bases at V and 0 bases at J; junction bases unmatched: 14. The CDR3 DNA is TGCGCCAGCAGCTTGGGTGGAGCGGGGGCCTCCGTGGGCTCCTACAATGAGCAGTTCTTC. Its translation: CASSLGGAGASVGSYNEQFF. The whole variable domain, remainder taken from reference TRBV5-1 and TRBJ2-1, is KAGVTQTPRYLIKTRGQQVTLSCSPISGHRSVSWYQQTPGQGLQFLFEYFSETQRNKGNFPGRFSGRQFSNSRSEMNVSTLELGDSALYLCASSLGGAGASVGSYNEQFFGPGTRLTVL.

CDR3 region: CASSASLDRTYEQYF. CDR3 DNA: TGTGCCAGCAGCGCATCCTTGGACAGAACCTACGAGCAGTACTTC. This sequence joins TRBV11-2 and TRBJ2-7, with D tentatively TRBD1 (6 bases). V lost 5 bases and J lost 2, with 16 bases in between. This CDR3 spans 15 amino acids. Germline lookup yields CDR1 SGHAT and CDR2 FQNNGV. The whole variable domain, filled in from reference TRBV11-2 and TRBJ2-7, reads EAGVAQSPRYKIIEKRQSVAFWCNPISGHATLYWYQQILGQGPKLLIQFQNNGVVDDSQLPKDRFSAERLKGVDSTLKIQPAKLEDSAVYLCASSASLDRTYEQYFGPGTRLTVT.

Comment on this clonotype: A single base is all that separates this from a far larger clone, so a read error is likely. This chain's CDR3 is CASSPSRGLSTYEQFF. DNA of the CDR3: TGTGCCAGCAGCCCTAGCAGGGGGCTCAGTACCTACGAGCAGTTCTTC. The genes are TRBV28 and TRBJ2-1; 8 bases align to TRBD1. V was pared by 6 bases and J by 10 bases, with 17 bases of the junction left unmatched. CDR3 length equals 16 residues. Per the germline V gene, CDR1 is MDHEN and CDR2 is SYDVKM.

On this clonotype itself: A junction boundary mismatches the germline segment, possibly from a read error. The chain's CDR3 is CASSLVKESTRELFF. In nucleotides, the CDR3 is TGTGCCAGCTCGCTAGTAAAAGAGAGCACCCGGGAGCTGTTTTTT. V and J are TRBV18 and TRBJ2-2; D unclear. The CDR3 contains 15 residues. Germline CDR1 is KGHSH and CDR2 is LQKENI.

This clonotype was observed many times. The V and J genes are TRBV6-9 and TRBJ2-3; D uncertain. CDR1 is MNHGY and CDR2 is SVAAGI in the germline V gene. V was pared by 3 bases and J by 4 bases, with 2 bases between. The CDR3 is made up of 11 amino acids. The CDR3, as DNA: TGTGCCAGCAGTTACCCAGATACGCAGTATTTT. Translation gives CASSYPDTQYF.

The rearrangement uses TRBV7-3 and TRBJ2-3, with 12 nucleotides matching TRBD2. Germline assignment: CDR1 SGHTA and CDR2 FQGTGA. The CDR3 spans 18 residues. The V and J ends lost 1 base and 3 bases, in that order; junction bases with no gene match: 8. CDR3 residues: CASSLMSRLAGGTDTQYF. In DNA, the CDR3 is TGTGCCAGCAGCTTAATGAGTAGGCTAGCGGGAGGGACAGATACGCAGTATTTT.

This clonotype was observed many times. V and J are TRBV15 and TRBJ1-2; D is possibly TRBD1 (5 bases). The V and J ends lost 4 bases and 0 bases respectively, with 12 bases between them. Germline CDR1 LNHNV, CDR2 YYDKDF (reference sequence). The CDR3 contains 15 residues. The CDR3 sequence is CATSNHGAANYGYTF. The CDR3 nucleotides are TGTGCCACCAGCAACCATGGGGCAGCTAACTATGGCTACACCTTC.

The chain carries TRBV15 and TRBJ2-6, with D hard to call. Germline values: CDR1 LNHNV, CDR2 YYDKDF (reference sequence). The length of the CDR3 is 16 residues. V was trimmed by 5 bases and J by 1 base, leaving 12 bases between them. The CDR3 DNA follows: TGTGCCACCAGCCCTCCTCTCTCGTCTGGGGCCAACGTCCTGACTTTC. This sequence encodes CATSPPLSSGANVLTF.

Many counts were recorded for this clonotype. The CDR3 DNA reads as TGTGCCAGCAGGGGTAGCTCCTACAATGAGCAGTTCTTC. Its protein product is CASRGSSYNEQFF. This chain uses TRBV7-2 with TRBJ2-1; D is unresolved. V was clipped by 6 bases and J by 0 bases, with 6 bases between them. There are 13 residues in the CDR3. Per the germline V gene, CDR1 is SGHTA and CDR2 is FQGNSA. The whole variable domain, filled in from reference TRBV7-2 and TRBJ2-1, reads GAGVSQSPSNKVTEKGKDVELRCDPISGHTALYWYRQSLGQGLEFLIYFQGNSAPDKSGLPSDRFSAERTGGSVSTLTIQRTQQEDSAVYLCASRGSSYNEQFFGPGTRLTVL.

This clonotype was seen ten or more times. The chain joins TRBV27 to TRBJ2-5, with 9 bases that match TRBD2. Germline V gives CDR1 MNHEY, CDR2 SMNVEV (reference sequence). The V gene end was trimmed by 5 bases and the J gene end by 2 bases; junction bases not matched to a gene: 6. CDR3 size: 15 residues. CDR3 coding DNA: TGTGCCAGCAGTCTTAGCGGGGGACGTCAAGAGACCCAGTACTTC. This sequence encodes CASSLSGGRQETQYF.

The V call is TRBV2, the J call TRBJ2-3; no clear D gene. The J call is uncertain, as TRBJ2-5 better fits the DNA end. The CDR3 length is 12 residues. Per the germline V gene, CDR1 is SNHLY and CDR2 is FYNNEI. The DNA of the CDR3 is TGTGCCAGCAGTGACCTAGAGGAGACCCAGTACTTC. It translates to CASSDLEETQYF.

V and J are TRBV28 and TRBJ2-4; TRBD1 or TRBD2 may be the D gene (7 bases each). CDR1 MDHEN and CDR2 SYDVKM come from the germline V gene. V dropped 6 bases and J dropped 6 bases, with 12 bases sitting between them. The CDR3 is 13 amino acids. The CDR3, as DNA: TGTGCCAGCAGCCCAGGGGGGGGAAACATTCAGTACTTC. The encoded protein is CASSPGGGNIQYF.

The table lists this clonotype with a few counts. The chain recombines TRBV25-1 with TRBJ1-2, with D possibly TRBD1 on 6 matching bases. V dropped 0 bases and J dropped 4 bases, with 9 bases sitting between them. This CDR3 is 14 amino acids long. Germline values: CDR1 MGHDK, CDR2 SYGVNS. In DNA, the CDR3 is TGTGCCAGCAGTGAATATGGGGGGCCCTATGGCTACACCTTC. Its protein is CASSEYGGPYGYTF.

This clonotype was picked up many times. CDR3: CASSQEGDRPREQFF. The CDR3 DNA follows: TGCGCCAGCAGCCAAGAAGGAGACAGGCCCAGGGAGCAGTTCTTC. The chain links TRBV4-3 to TRBJ2-1, with D maybe TRBD1 (6 bases). The ends were cut back, 0 bases at V and 10 bases at J, with 16 bases in the middle. CDR1 and CDR2 from the germline V gene are LGHNA and YSLEER. This CDR3 has 15 amino acids.

This clonotype was observed at least ten times. CDR3: CASSLAIHGGYTF. CDR3 bases: TGTGCCAGCAGTTTAGCCATTCATGGTGGCTACACCTTC. The chain recombines TRBV12-3 or TRBV12-4 with TRBJ1-2; D is undetermined. V lost 0 bases to trimming and J lost 7 bases, with 9 bases between them. This CDR3 comprises 13 residues.

The chain recombines TRBV7-9 with TRBJ1-2; D remains unclear. The CDR3 is 12 amino acids. Germline-derived CDR1 and CDR2 are SEHNR and FQNEAQ (reference sequence). The V gene lost 2 bases and the J gene lost 8 bases, with 9 bases spanning the gap. This CDR3 reads CASSLSGAGYTF. The CDR3 DNA is TGTGCCAGCAGCTTATCAGGAGCGGGCTACACCTTC.

The chain couples TRBV4-3 to TRBJ2-2; 8 bases align to TRBD1. Germline CDR1 LGHNA, CDR2 YSLEER. The CDR3 is made up of 15 amino acids. The trim removed 5 bases at V and 3 bases at J, leaving 5 bases unmatched. CDR3 region: CASSRTGGYTGELFF. Here the CDR3 DNA reads TGCGCCAGCAGCAGAACAGGGGGATACACCGGGGAGCTGTTTTTT.

The CDR3, as DNA: TGTGCCAGCAGCTTAGGCCCTGGCAGGCCCGGGGGCACCGGGGAGCTGTTTTTT. Protein: CASSLGPGRPGGTGELFF. The V gene is TRBV7-9, the J gene TRBJ2-2; tentative D call: TRBD2 (6 bases). The germline CDR1 and CDR2 sequences are SEHNR and FQNEAQ (reference sequence). The CDR3 runs to 18 residues. V lost 1 base and J lost 4, with 19 bases in between.

This clonotype occurred many times. The rearrangement joins TRBV20-1 to TRBJ1-1; no definite D call. The CDR3 covers 14 residues. Trimming took off 0 bases at V and 0 bases at J, with 8 bases between the two ends. Per the germline V gene, CDR1 is DFQATT and CDR2 is SNEGSKA (reference sequence). The CDR3 DNA is TGCAGTGCTAGAGACAGCAACATGAACACTGAAGCTTTCTTT. This gives the protein CSARDSNMNTEAFF.

Note on this clonotype: This may arise from a read error, as a much more abundant clone is one base away. The V and J genes are TRBV7-6 and TRBJ1-1; 7 nucleotides line up with TRBD1. The germline V gene has CDR1 SGHVS and CDR2 FNYEAQ. This CDR3 spans 18 amino acids. The CDR3 DNA reads TGTGCCGGCAGCTTAAAGGGGACAGAAGAAACCATGAACACTGAAGCTTTCTTT. Amino acids: CAGSLKGTEETMNTEAFF. Together with reference TRBV7-6 and TRBJ1-1, the CDR3 gives the full variable domain: GAGVSQSPRYKVTKRGQDVALRCDPISGHVSLYWYRQALGQGPEFLTYFNYEAQQDKSGLPNDRFSAERPEGSISTLTIQRTEQRDSAMYRCAGSLKGTEETMNTEAFFGQGTRLTVV.